Following are 18 T cell receptor beta chains from one sample sequenced in a study of immune cell composition in non-small cell lung cancer. Sequencing used immunoSEQ multiplex PCR; TCRdb keeps in-frame clones, though not all of them. The sample carries around 2,500 clones, roughly four fifths recorded once. Normal lung was taken at the farthest possible site, at least 3 cm from tumour. Sequenced sample: non-adjacent lung tissue. These receptors all stem from a human donor with non-small cell lung cancer.

The chain carries TRBV5-1 and TRBJ1-1; D is perhaps TRBD1 (5 bases). CDR3 length: 15 amino acids. Per the germline V gene, CDR1 is SGHRS and CDR2 is YFSETQ. Trimming shortened V by 0 bases and J by 1 base, and 10 bases separated the two germline ends. CDR3 sequence: CASSLVQGTNTEAFF. CDR3 in DNA: TGCGCCAGCAGCTTGGTGCAGGGAACGAACACTGAAGCTTTCTTT.

A few counts support this clone. This chain uses TRBV7-3 with TRBJ2-7; the match to TRBD1 covers 8 bases. The CDR3 extends over 14 amino acids. J was trimmed by 1 base and V by 8 bases; bases with no gene match: 7. The V gene's germline CDR1 is SGHTA and CDR2 FQGTGA. CDR3 DNA sequence: TGTGCCAGCTCAAAACAGGGGGATTCCTACGAGCAGTACTTC. Amino acids: CASSKQGDSYEQYF.

V is TRBV19 and J is TRBJ1-5, with TRBD1 as a possible D gene (5 bases). CDR1 LNHDA and CDR2 SQIVND come from the germline V gene (reference sequence). This CDR3 is built from 13 residues. Trimming left V 3 bases short and J 11 bases short, with 14 bases between. For the CDR3, the DNA is TGTGCCAGTAGTATGACAGACCTTGGCACCCAGCATTTT. Protein sequence: CASSMTDLGTQHF.

The V call is TRBV19, the J call TRBJ1-5; tentatively, D is TRBD1 (6 bases). The CDR3 spans 14 residues. Germline CDR1 reads LNHDA; CDR2 reads SQIVND (reference sequence). V lost 6 bases and J lost 4, with 13 bases in between. This CDR3 reads CASSWGQGNQPQHF. DNA for the CDR3: TGTGCCAGTAGCTGGGGTCAGGGGAATCAGCCCCAGCATTTT.

The chain has TRBV4-3 and TRBJ2-1; no clear D. The CDR3 consists of 14 residues. Germline lookup yields CDR1 LGHNA and CDR2 YSLEER. Trimming removed 5 bases at V and 4 bases at J, with 12 bases between. The CDR3 DNA follows: TGCGCCAGCAGCGATGCGGCCTCGTACAATGAGCAGTTCTTC. Encoded protein: CASSDAASYNEQFF.

This clone qualifies as medium-sized. The chain joins TRBV28 to TRBJ1-4; 9 bases are a match to TRBD1. V dropped 6 bases and J dropped 8; count of bases not matched to a gene: 10. The CDR3 covers 15 residues. CDR1 and CDR2 (germline): MDHEN, SYDVKM. As DNA, the CDR3 is TGTGCCAGCAGCCTGGGGGGACAGGGAAGGGAAAAACTGTTTTTT. This translates into CASSLGGQGREKLFF.

CDR3 DNA sequence: TGTGCCAGCAGCCTACAGAGATCTGAGTCACCCCTCCACTTT. Its protein product is CASSLQRSESPLHF. The chain is built from TRBV27 and TRBJ1-6; D unresolved. The V and J ends lost 6 bases and 10 bases respectively, with 16 bases between them. Germline V lookup: CDR1 MNHEY, CDR2 SMNVEV (reference sequence). The CDR3 length is 14 residues.

The chain employs TRBV4-2 and TRBJ2-2, with D perhaps TRBD2 (6 bases). Per germline, CDR1 LGHNA and CDR2 YNFKEQ. The CDR3 length is 16 residues. Deletions cut 3 bases from V and 3 bases from J, with 14 bases between. The DNA of the CDR3 is TGTGCCAGCAGCCAGGGAGGAACAGTTCACACCGGGGAGCTGTTTTTT. It is translated as CASSQGGTVHTGELFF.

The rearrangement joins TRBV6-5 to TRBJ1-1; D is possibly TRBD1 (6 bases). V shed 7 bases and J shed 11 bases, with 20 bases lying between them. Looked up from germline, CDR1 is MNHEY and CDR2 is SVGAGI. The CDR3 has 13 residues. In DNA form, the CDR3 reads TGTGCCAGCAACCGACGGGGGGGGCGAAGTGCTTTCTTT. Protein sequence: CASNRRGGRSAFF.

The chain has TRBV6-1 and TRBJ2-7, with 10 bases fitting TRBD2. V was pared by 7 bases and J by 6 bases, with 12 bases of the junction left unmatched. The V gene's germline CDR1 is MNHNS and CDR2 SASEGT. The CDR3 consists of 15 residues. In nucleotides, the CDR3 is TGTGCCAGCACCCTAGCTAGCGGGAGAAGTCCCGAGCAGTACTTC. The encoded protein is CASTLASGRSPEQYF.

This clone qualifies as large (0.1 to 1%). The genes are TRBV5-8 and TRBJ2-5; 12 nucleotides match TRBD2. The germline V gene encodes CDR1 SGHTS and CDR2 YDEGEE. The V and J ends lost 4 bases and 1 base, in that order; junction bases with no gene match: 8. CDR3 size: 17 residues. The CDR3, as DNA: TGTGCCAGCAGCCCGGGACTAGCGGGTTGGGGCCAAGAGACCCAGTACTTC. This gives the protein CASSPGLAGWGQETQYF.

This clone was seen more than once but under ten times. The CDR3: CASSQAGTGKGVEYF. In DNA form, the CDR3 reads TGTGCCAGCAGTCAAGCCGGGACAGGGAAAGGAGTGGAGTACTTC. The genes are TRBV7-2 and TRBJ2-7, with 9 bases identical to TRBD1. The CDR3 length is 15 residues. V gave up 6 bases and J gave up 11 bases; unmatched junction bases: 17. CDR1 and CDR2 from the germline V gene are SGHTA and FQGNSA.

This clone occurred a few times. The chain employs TRBV5-1 and TRBJ2-2; no definite D call. This CDR3 has 15 amino acids. The V end lost 0 bases, the J end lost 4 bases, and 10 bases lay between the germline ends. The germline gives CDR1 SGHRS, CDR2 YFSETQ. The CDR3: CASSLDTRGTGELFF. The CDR3 coding sequence is TGCGCCAGCAGCTTGGACACTCGCGGCACCGGGGAGCTGTTTTTT.

This chain links TRBV9 with TRBJ2-3; D gene unclear. Germline V gives CDR1 SGDLS, CDR2 YYNGEE. The V and J ends lost 4 bases and 8 bases respectively, with 8 bases between them. The CDR3 covers 11 residues. CDR3 protein: CASSPGGTQYF. The CDR3 nucleotides read TGTGCCAGCAGCCCGGGTGGTACGCAGTATTTT.

J is TRBJ1-4 and V is TRBV4-3, with D possibly being TRBD1 (6 bases). The CDR3 contains 14 residues. CDR1 and CDR2 from the germline V gene are LGHNA and YSLEER. The V end was cut by 4 bases, the J end by 5 bases, with 11 bases between. The CDR3 DNA reads as TGCGCCAGCAGCCGAGGACAGTTAAATGAAAAACTGTTTTTT. Encoded protein: CASSRGQLNEKLFF.

The chain is built from TRBV9 and TRBJ2-7; tentative D call: TRBD1 (5 bases). This CDR3 is built from 13 residues. Germline V gene sequence: CDR1 SGDLS, CDR2 YYNGEE. V was trimmed by 4 bases and J by 7 bases, leaving 15 bases between them. The CDR3 loop is CASSRRLGAEQYF. The CDR3 bases are TGTGCCAGCAGCCGCCGGCTTGGGGCTGAGCAGTACTTC.

The gene calls are TRBV5-1 and TRBJ2-3; 7 bases are shared with TRBD1. After removal of 3 bases from V and 0 bases from J, the junction contained 7 bases not matched to a gene. Germline V CDR1 and CDR2: SGHRS, YFSETQ. The CDR3 length is 16 residues. CDR3 sequence reads: CASSSAGTASTDTQYF. The CDR3 DNA sequence: TGCGCCAGCAGCTCCGCCGGGACAGCTAGCACAGATACGCAGTATTTT.

The V and J genes are TRBV6-5 and TRBJ2-7; maybe TRBD1 (6 bases). V lost 8 bases and J 2 bases, leaving 16 bases between the germline ends. The CDR3 has 14 residues. Per the germline V gene, CDR1 is MNHEY and CDR2 is SVGAGI. CDR3 nucleotide sequence: TGTGCCAGCCGCGCTTTACAGGGCACCTACGAGCAGTACTTC. This encodes CASRALQGTYEQYF.